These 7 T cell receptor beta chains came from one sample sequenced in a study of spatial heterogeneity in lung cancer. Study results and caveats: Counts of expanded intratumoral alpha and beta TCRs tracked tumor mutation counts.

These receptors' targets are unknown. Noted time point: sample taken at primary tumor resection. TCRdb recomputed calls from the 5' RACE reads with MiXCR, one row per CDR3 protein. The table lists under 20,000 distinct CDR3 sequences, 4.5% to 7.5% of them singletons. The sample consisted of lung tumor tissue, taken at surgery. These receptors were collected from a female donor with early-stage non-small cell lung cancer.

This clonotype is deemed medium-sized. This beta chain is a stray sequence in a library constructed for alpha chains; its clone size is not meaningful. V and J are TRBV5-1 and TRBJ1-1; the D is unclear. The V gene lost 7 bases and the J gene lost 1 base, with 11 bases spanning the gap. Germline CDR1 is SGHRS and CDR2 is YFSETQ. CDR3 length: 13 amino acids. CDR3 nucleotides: TGCGCCAGCGGGCGTGAGGGGAACACTGAAGCTTTCTTT. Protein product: CASGREGNTEAFF. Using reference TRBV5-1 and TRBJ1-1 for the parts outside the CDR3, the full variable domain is KAGVTQTPRYLIKTRGQQVTLSCSPISGHRSVSWYQQTPGQGLQFLFEYFSETQRNKGNFPGRFSGRQFSNSRSEMNVSTLELGDSALYLCASGREGNTEAFFGQGTRLTVV.

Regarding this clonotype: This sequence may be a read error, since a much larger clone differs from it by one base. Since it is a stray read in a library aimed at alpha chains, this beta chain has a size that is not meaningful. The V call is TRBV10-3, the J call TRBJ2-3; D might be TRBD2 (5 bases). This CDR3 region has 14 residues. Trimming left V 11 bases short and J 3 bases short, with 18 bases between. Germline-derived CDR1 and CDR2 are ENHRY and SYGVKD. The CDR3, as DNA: TGTGCCGCCGAGGGTGGATGGGCAACAGATACGCAGTATTTT. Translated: CAAEGGWATDTQYF.

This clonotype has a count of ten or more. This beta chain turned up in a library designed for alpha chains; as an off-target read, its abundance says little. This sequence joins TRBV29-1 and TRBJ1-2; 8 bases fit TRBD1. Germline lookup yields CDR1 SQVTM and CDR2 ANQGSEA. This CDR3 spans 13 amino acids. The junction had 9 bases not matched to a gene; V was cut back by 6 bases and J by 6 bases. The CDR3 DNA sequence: TGCAGCGTCCAAGGACAGGGAGGCGATGGCTACACCTTC. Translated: CSVQGQGGDGYTF. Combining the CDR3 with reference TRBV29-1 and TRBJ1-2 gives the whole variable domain SAVISQKPSRDICQRGTSLTIQCQVDSQVTMMFWYRQQPGQSLTLIATANQGSEATYESGFVIDKFPISRPNLTFSTLTVSNMSPEDSSIYLCSVQGQGGDGYTFGSGTRLTVV.

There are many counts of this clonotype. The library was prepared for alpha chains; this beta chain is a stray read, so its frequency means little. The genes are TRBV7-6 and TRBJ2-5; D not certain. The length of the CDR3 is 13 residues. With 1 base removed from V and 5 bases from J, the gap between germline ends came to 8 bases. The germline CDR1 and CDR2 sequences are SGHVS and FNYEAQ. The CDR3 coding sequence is TGTGCCAGCAGCTTAGGCCGCTGGGAGACCCAGTACTTC. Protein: CASSLGRWETQYF. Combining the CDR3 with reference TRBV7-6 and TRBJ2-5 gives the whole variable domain GAGVSQSPRYKVTKRGQDVALRCDPISGHVSLYWYRQALGQGPEFLTYFNYEAQQDKSGLPNDRFSAERPEGSISTLTIQRTEQRDSAMYRCASSLGRWETQYFGPGTRLLVL.

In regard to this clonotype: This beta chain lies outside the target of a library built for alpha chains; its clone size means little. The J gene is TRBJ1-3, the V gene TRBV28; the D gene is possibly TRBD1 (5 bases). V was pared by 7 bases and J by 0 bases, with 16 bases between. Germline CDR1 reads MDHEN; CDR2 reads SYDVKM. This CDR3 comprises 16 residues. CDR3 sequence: CASTDGKGPSGNTIYF. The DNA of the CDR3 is TGTGCCAGCACAGACGGGAAGGGACCCTCTGGAAACACCATATATTTT.

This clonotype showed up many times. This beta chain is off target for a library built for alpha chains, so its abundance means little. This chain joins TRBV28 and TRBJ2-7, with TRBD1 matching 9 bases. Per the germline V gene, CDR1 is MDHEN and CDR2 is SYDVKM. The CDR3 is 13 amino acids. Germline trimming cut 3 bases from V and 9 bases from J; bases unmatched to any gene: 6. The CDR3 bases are TGTGCCAGCAGTTTGGAGGACAGGGGACGGCAGTACTTC. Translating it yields CASSLEDRGRQYF. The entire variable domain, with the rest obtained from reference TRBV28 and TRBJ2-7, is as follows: DVKVTQSSRYLVKRTGEKVFLECVQDMDHENMFWYRQDPGLGLRLIYFSYDVKMKEKGDIPEGYSVSREKKERFSLILESASTNQTSMYLCASSLEDRGRQYFGPGTRLTVT.

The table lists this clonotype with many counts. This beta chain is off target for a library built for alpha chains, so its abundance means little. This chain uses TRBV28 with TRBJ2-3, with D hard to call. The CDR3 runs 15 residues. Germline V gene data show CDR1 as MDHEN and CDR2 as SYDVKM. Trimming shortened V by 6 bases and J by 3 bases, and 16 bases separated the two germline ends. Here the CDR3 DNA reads TGTGCCAGCAGCCTGAACCCCACCAAAACAGATACGCAGTATTTT. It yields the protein CASSLNPTKTDTQYF. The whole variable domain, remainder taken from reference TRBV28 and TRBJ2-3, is DVKVTQSSRYLVKRTGEKVFLECVQDMDHENMFWYRQDPGLGLRLIYFSYDVKMKEKGDIPEGYSVSREKKERFSLILESASTNQTSMYLCASSLNPTKTDTQYFGPGTRLTVL.